Given below is one T cell receptor beta chain in context. Its antigen remains unknown. The assay was immunoSEQ multiplex PCR, and TCRdb's table has in-frame clones only and misses some. The sample consists of about 4,500 clones, around 85% of them appearing once. These data belong to a study of T cell clonotyping in hematopoietic cell transplantation. CDR1 is MDHEN, CDR2 SYDVKM, per germline. The CDR3 consists of 16 residues. V lost 8 bases and J 0 bases, leaving 16 bases between the germline ends. Recipients were bled about 28 days pretransplant and at posttransplant days 30, 100, 180. General study results and limits: At the given depth, recipient repertoires were over 95% de novo clonotypes. After transplant, recipient diversity fell while pathologically expanded clonotypes grew through day 180.

The chain combines TRBV28 with TRBJ2-2; the D gene is possibly TRBD2 (6 bases). The receptor comes from a male patient aged 55 to 69 who had an allogeneic stem cell transplant from an unrelated donor, so T cells may come from the graft donor. Some clones in this sample may be carry-over from other donors' samples. The sequenced sample was peripheral blood mononuclear cells, obtained 180 days after allogeneic stem cell transplant. The CDR3 coding sequence is TGTGCCAGCGCTCGGAGGGGAAGCTCGAACACCGGGGAGCTGTTTTTT. Its protein is CASARRGSSNTGELFF.